The clone carrying this TCR beta chain turned up a few times. Antigen specificity is unknown. The template used for profiling TCR beta VDJ and CDR3 was genomic DNA. TCRdb passed the reads through MiXCR, listing each CDR3 protein once. The sample contains 400,000 to 500,000 distinct CDR3 sequences, just under 70% of which appear only once. These data belong to a study of CD8+CD57+ T cells in acquired aplastic anemia. In the study overall: The study obtained an average of approximately 3 ug of DNA from sorted CD4+ and CD8+ cells. Among healthy donors, CD4+ cells averaged around 11 million reads. Whole-study findings and limits: Both patients and controls carried the same twenty-nine CD8+ CDR3 sequences. CD8+ Simpson's diversity showed no significant patient-control difference.

Trimming removed 5 bases from V and 3 bases from J; junction bases left unmatched: 9. This CDR3 has 15 residues. Per the germline V gene, CDR1 is LNHDA and CDR2 is SQIVND (reference sequence). V is TRBV19 and J is TRBJ1-1; 7 positions agree with TRBD1. Material for sequencing was sorted CD4+, CD8+, or CD8+CD57+ T cells (not recorded which) from PBMCs. The origin of this receptor is a human donor in good health, serving as a control. For the CDR3, the DNA is TGTGCCAGTAGTCCACAGGGGTGGGGTGACACTGAAGCTTTCTTT. It yields the protein CASSPQGWGDTEAFF.